The rows below give T cell receptor beta chains drawn from one sample of a study of blood T cell repertoires in COVID-19. Measured with immunoSEQ multiplex PCR; TCRdb has only the in-frame clones, and not every one. Here the sample spans over 300,000 clones, 86% being singletons. The sequencing sample was made of peripheral blood. Source of these receptors: a woman in her forties or fifties with acute or convalescent COVID-19. Each CDR3 is given with its conserved first and last residue. The D gene is left open where the match is weak. The size field is filled for only some rows; it gives once, few, many or a size class.

TRBD1	TRBJ1-5	once	TRBV19	CASSLQGFGQPQHF	TGTGCCAGTAGTCTACAGGGGTTTGGACAGCCCCAGCATTTT
TRBD1	TRBJ2-6	NA	TRBV15	CATSRVGIGTAGANVLTF	TGTGCCACCAGCAGAGTTGGTATAGGGACAGCTGGGGCCAACGTCCTGACTTTC
NA	TRBJ2-7	NA	TRBV10-3	CAISETRYEQYF	TGTGCCATCAGTGAGACTAGGTACGAGCAGTACTTC
NA	TRBJ1-3	NA	TRBV28	CASSFNMNFLPFSGNTIYF	TGTGCCAGCAGTTTTAATATGAACTTTCTACCTTTCTCTGGAAACACCATATATTTT
NA	TRBJ1-1	NA	TRBV4-3	CASRFGGREAFF	TGCGCCAGCAGGTTCGGAGGGCGGGAGGCTTTCTTT
TRBD2	TRBJ2-3	few	TRBV25-1	CASSENLLAGTQYF	TGTGCCAGCAGTGAAAACCTACTAGCGGGTACGCAGTATTTT
NA	TRBJ1-1	NA	TRBV2	CASRQDSEAFF	TGTGCCAGCAGGCAGGACAGTGAAGCTTTCTTT
TRBD1	TRBJ1-4	NA	TRBV5-4	CASSLASGTGNEKLFF	TGTGCCAGCAGCTTGGCCTCGGGGACAGGGAACGAAAAACTGTTTTTT
TRBD2	TRBJ2-7	NA	TRBV5-5	CASSLGGLAGVYEQYF	TGTGCCAGCAGCTTGGGTGGACTAGCGGGAGTGTACGAGCAGTACTTC
NA	TRBJ2-7	NA	TRBV9	CASSVSYSGWDEQYF	TGTGCCAGCAGCGTATCCTACAGCGGATGGGACGAGCAGTACTTC
NA	TRBJ2-4	NA	TRBV19	CASSIDARGQLAKNIQYF	TGTGCCAGTAGTATAGATGCCCGCGGACAGCTAGCCAAAAACATTCAGTACTTC
NA	TRBJ2-5	NA	TRBV5-1	CASSLGWGAAQETQYF	TGCGCCAGCAGCTTGGGCTGGGGAGCGGCCCAAGAGACCCAGTACTTC
NA	TRBJ1-5	NA	TRBV6-2/TRBV6-3	CASSPLGPVQPQHF	TGTGCCAGCAGTCCCCTCGGTCCGGTTCAGCCCCAGCATTTT
TRBD2	TRBJ2-7	NA	TRBV25-1	CASSAAGVLYEQYF	TGTGCCAGCAGTGCAGCGGGAGTTCTCTACGAGCAGTACTTC
NA	TRBJ1-5	NA	TRBV19	CASSSDGTFSNQPQHF	TGTGCCAGTAGTAGCGACGGGACATTTAGCAATCAGCCCCAGCATTTT
NA	TRBJ2-3	NA	TRBV9	CASSSGFSGDTQYF	TGTGCCAGCAGCTCAGGGTTTTCGGGAGATACGCAGTATTTT
NA	TRBJ1-4	NA	TRBV10-3	CAISDSRGGTNEKLFF	TGTGCCATCAGTGACTCACGGGGGGGAACTAATGAAAAACTGTTTTTT
TRBD1	TRBJ1-1	NA	TRBV5-1	CASSGGTVNTEAFF	TGCGCCAGCAGCGGCGGGACAGTGAACACTGAAGCTTTCTTT
TRBD1	TRBJ1-2	NA	TRBV24-1	CATSDPTGNYGYTF	TGTGCCACCAGTGACCCGACAGGGAACTATGGCTACACCTTC
TRBD2	TRBJ2-7	NA	TRBV5-1	CASSTTSGSYEQYF	TGCGCCAGCAGCACGACTAGCGGGAGTTACGAGCAGTACTTC
NA	TRBJ1-1	NA	TRBV5-5	CASSFLGGGMNTEAFF	TGTGCCAGCAGCTTCTTGGGCGGGGGGATGAACACTGAAGCTTTCTTT
TRBD1	TRBJ1-2	NA	TRBV6-5	CASSPDRGGGYTF	TGTGCCAGCAGTCCCGACAGGGGGGGAGGCTACACCTTC
TRBD2	TRBJ2-3	NA	TRBV9	CASSVSGRLDTQYF	TGTGCCAGCAGCGTATCCGGGAGGCTGGATACGCAGTATTTT
TRBD1	TRBJ2-7	few	TRBV27	CASRRGDREANEQYF	TGTGCCAGCCGTAGGGGGGACAGGGAGGCGAACGAGCAGTACTTC
NA	TRBJ2-3	NA	TRBV18	CASTPQGGFTDTQYF	TGTGCCAGCACTCCTCAGGGGGGATTCACAGATACGCAGTATTTT
TRBD1	TRBJ1-3	once	TRBV9	CASSVESGRGPGNTIYF	TGTGCCAGCAGCGTAGAGTCGGGCAGGGGGCCGGGAAACACCATATATTTT
NA	TRBJ1-1	NA	TRBV18	CASSPLAGVNTEAFF	TGTGCCAGCTCACCACTGGCAGGTGTGAACACTGAAGCTTTCTTT
NA	TRBJ2-6	NA	TRBV7-2	CASSLLGTGSGANVLTF	TGTGCCAGCAGCTTACTAGGAACAGGGTCTGGGGCCAACGTCCTGACTTTC